Listed below are T cell receptor beta chains from one sample, sequenced in a study of T-cell memory formation after mild COVID-19. TCRdb passed the 5' RACE reads through MiXCR, listing each CDR3 protein once. Of just under 550,000 distinct CDR3 sequences listed, around 21% are singletons. The sample comprised PBMCs or a T cell subset sorted from them (not recorded which). The source is an adult woman who had mild COVID-19 (a few samples of this study predate the infection). Cell type and time point are not known. Both conserved end residues are part of each CDR3. D genes are given only for firm matches. Size is stated for part of the rows, as once, few or many counts, or as a class when the clone is expanded.

size: few
D: TRBD1
J: TRBJ1-6
V: TRBV27
DNA: TGTGCCAGCAGTTTACGAGCGGGACAGACTAATTCACCCCTCCACTTT
CDR3: CASSLRAGQTNSPLHF

size: few
D: NA
J: TRBJ1-5
V: TRBV18
DNA: TGTGCCAGCTCACCAATCTGGGTGGAGACCGACCAGCGACCAGTAAATCAGCCCCAGCATTTT
CDR3: CASSPIWVETDQRPVNQPQHF

size: NA
D: TRBD1
J: TRBJ1-2
V: TRBV29-1
DNA: TGCAGCGTTGTCTCACAGGGGCCAACTAACTATGGCTACACCTTC
CDR3: CSVVSQGPTNYGYTF

size: once
D: NA
J: TRBJ2-4
V: TRBV7-6
DNA: TGTGCCAGCAGCCCCGGCAGGGCACGGGGCAGGCCAAAAAACATTCAGTACTTC
CDR3: CASSPGRARGRPKNIQYF

size: once
D: NA
J: TRBJ1-4
V: TRBV4-1
DNA: TGCGCCAGCAGCCAAGAGGCACAGGGCTGGCAGGAAAAACTGTTTTTT
CDR3: CASSQEAQGWQEKLFF

size: few
D: TRBD1
J: TRBJ1-1
V: TRBV12-3/TRBV12-4
DNA: TGTGCCAGCAGTTCGTACAGGGGAGGGACTGAAGCTTTCTTT
CDR3: CASSSYRGGTEAFF

size: few
D: TRBD1
J: TRBJ1-1
V: TRBV6-5
DNA: TGTGCCAGCAGCTACCGGTCCAGGGGGCGGGCTGAAGCTTTCTTT
CDR3: CASSYRSRGRAEAFF

size: few
D: NA
J: TRBJ2-1
V: TRBV7-3
DNA: TGTGCCAGCAGCCCTGACAGTAACTCCTACAATGAGCAGTTCTTC
CDR3: CASSPDSNSYNEQFF

size: few
D: NA
J: TRBJ1-2
V: TRBV20-1
DNA: TGCAGTTTACTTGGAACAGGGCCCTTCTATGGCTACACCTTC
CDR3: CSLLGTGPFYGYTF

size: NA
D: TRBD2
J: TRBJ2-3
V: TRBV20-1
DNA: TGCAGTGCGCCATCTAGCGGGGGGACCGCAGATACGCAGTATTTT
CDR3: CSAPSSGGTADTQYF

size: few
D: NA
J: TRBJ2-6
V: TRBV19
DNA: TGTGCCAGTAGTACCCGCAGGGGCTCTGGGGCCAACGTCCTGACTTTC
CDR3: CASSTRRGSGANVLTF

size: NA
D: TRBD2
J: TRBJ2-5
V: TRBV20-1
DNA: TGCAGTGCTAGAGATTCGCACACCGGGACTAGCGCCTACGAGACCCAGTACTTC
CDR3: CSARDSHTGTSAYETQYF

size: NA
D: TRBD2
J: TRBJ2-1
V: TRBV4-2
DNA: TGTGCCAGCAGAACCGAGCTACGGGGGGGCTCAATTGGTGAGCAGTTCTTC
CDR3: CASRTELRGGSIGEQFF

size: few
D: TRBD2
J: TRBJ2-1
V: TRBV7-2
DNA: TGTGCCAGCAGCTTAGAGATCCTAGCGGGAGTCTCCTACAATGAGCAGTTCTTC
CDR3: CASSLEILAGVSYNEQFF

size: NA
D: TRBD2
J: TRBJ2-1
V: TRBV11-2
DNA: TGTGCCAGCAGCTCTAGCGGCTTACAGATGTACAATGAGCAGTTCTTC
CDR3: CASSSSGLQMYNEQFF

size: NA
D: TRBD2
J: TRBJ2-7
V: TRBV7-2
DNA: TGTGCCAGCAGCTTATCTGCTAGCGGGCAATACGAGCAGTACTTC
CDR3: CASSLSASGQYEQYF

size: NA
D: NA
J: TRBJ2-1
V: TRBV14
DNA: TGTGCCAGCAGCCACGGGCTGAATGAGCAGTTCTTC
CDR3: CASSHGLNEQFF

size: NA
D: NA
J: TRBJ2-1
V: TRBV5-1
DNA: TGCGCCAGCAGCTCCCTTGCGAGTGAGCAGTTCTTC
CDR3: CASSSLASEQFF

size: NA
D: NA
J: TRBJ2-2
V: TRBV29-1
DNA: TGCAGCGTCAGTGAAGCGAACACCGGGGAGCTGTTTTTT
CDR3: CSVSEANTGELFF

size: few
D: TRBD2
J: TRBJ2-5
V: TRBV5-6
DNA: TGTGCCAGCAGCAACCCCCTCGGGGGGGGAGAGACCCAGTACTTC
CDR3: CASSNPLGGGETQYF